Listed below are T cell receptor beta chains from one sample, sequenced in a study of blood T cell repertoires in COVID-19. Using immunoSEQ multiplex PCR, the repertoire was profiled, and TCRdb retains in-frame clones only, with some absent. The repertoire has a few hundred thousand clones, over 75% of them found once; the top ten carry roughly 2%. Source material: PBMCs or T cells enriched from blood (not recorded which). The receptors derive from a man aged 25 to 40 who had recovered from COVID-19. CDR3s include the opening cysteine and the closing phenylalanine or tryptophan. A D gene is named only where the DNA matches it firmly. Rows give clone size only sometimes, using once, few, many, or a class for an expanded clone.

J gene	V gene	clone size	D gene	CDR3 protein	CDR3 DNA
TRBJ2-3	TRBV25-1	once	TRBD2	CASSEGAGGASDTQYF	TGTGCCAGCAGTGAGGGCGCCGGGGGGGCCTCAGATACGCAGTATTTT
TRBJ1-2	TRBV7-2	.	.	CASSFRTDTDGYTF	TGTGCCAGCAGCTTCCGGACAGATACCGATGGCTACACCTTC
TRBJ2-3	TRBV9	.	TRBD2	CASSSWGGGADTQYF	TGTGCCAGCAGCTCCTGGGGTGGGGGGGCAGATACGCAGTATTTT
TRBJ2-2	TRBV24-1	.	TRBD1	CAVPCLGDSDTGELFF	TGTGCCGTACCGTGTCTGGGGGACAGTGACACCGGGGAGCTGTTTTTT
TRBJ1-5	TRBV27	.	TRBD1	CASSLGQGNQPQHF	TGTGCCAGCAGTTTAGGACAGGGCAATCAGCCCCAGCATTTT
TRBJ1-1	TRBV10-3	few	TRBD1	CATWTGIQNTEAFF	TGTGCCACATGGACAGGGATACAAAACACTGAAGCTTTCTTT
TRBJ2-1	TRBV12-5	.	.	CASGLVGRGEQFF	TGTGCTAGTGGTTTGGTAGGCAGGGGTGAGCAGTTCTTC
TRBJ1-4	TRBV2	.	.	CASRGFFVATNEKLFF	TGTGCCAGTCGCGGGTTTTTCGTAGCAACTAATGAAAAACTGTTTTTT
TRBJ2-3	TRBV5-1	.	.	CASSPGLSTDTQYF	TGCGCCAGCAGCCCGGGACTTTCCACAGATACGCAGTATTTT
TRBJ2-5	TRBV4-2	once	TRBD2	CASSSHPGLAGGETQYF	TGTGCCAGCAGCTCTCATCCGGGACTAGCGGGGGGAGAGACCCAGTACTTC
TRBJ1-4	TRBV10-3	.	TRBD1	CATGTGVRTNEKLFF	TGTGCCACCGGGACAGGGGTTCGAACTAATGAAAAACTGTTTTTT
TRBJ2-7	TRBV6-5	.	TRBD1	CASRDRAAYEQYF	TGTGCCAGCCGGGACAGGGCTGCCTACGAGCAGTACTTC
TRBJ1-2	TRBV9	.	TRBD1	CASSVLDRGHHYGYTF	TGTGCCAGCAGCGTACTAGACAGGGGGCATCACTATGGCTACACCTTC
TRBJ2-5	TRBV5-4	.	TRBD2	CASRTSGDETQYF	TGTGCCAGCAGGACTAGCGGGGATGAGACCCAGTACTTC
TRBJ1-1	TRBV5-1	.	.	CASSFTQGIAEAFF	TGCGCCAGCAGCTTTACGCAGGGTATCGCTGAAGCTTTCTTT
TRBJ2-7	TRBV5-1	.	.	CASSLDTHEQYF	TGCGCCAGCAGCTTGGACACACACGAGCAGTACTTC
TRBJ1-3	TRBV6-5	.	.	CASTLTRISGNTIYF	TGTGCCAGCACCCTGACTCGGATCTCTGGAAACACCATATATTTT
TRBJ2-3	TRBV10-2	.	.	CASSDYQGGGTDTQYF	TGCGCCAGCAGTGATTACCAGGGAGGTGGTACAGATACGCAGTATTTT
TRBJ2-5	TRBV9	.	TRBD2	CASSEGLAEETQYF	TGTGCCAGCAGCGAGGGACTAGCGGAAGAGACCCAGTACTTC
TRBJ2-2	TRBV10-3	.	TRBD1	CAISDITGGGELFF	TGTGCCATCAGTGATATAACAGGGGGCGGGGAGCTGTTTTTT
TRBJ2-7	TRBV5-4	.	.	CASSSRGNGQYF	TGTGCCAGCAGCTCCAGGGGAAACGGGCAGTACTTC
TRBJ2-5	TRBV5-4	.	TRBD2	CASSLAGRGTQETQYF	TGTGCCAGCAGCTTGGCCGGGCGGGGGACCCAAGAGACCCAGTACTTC